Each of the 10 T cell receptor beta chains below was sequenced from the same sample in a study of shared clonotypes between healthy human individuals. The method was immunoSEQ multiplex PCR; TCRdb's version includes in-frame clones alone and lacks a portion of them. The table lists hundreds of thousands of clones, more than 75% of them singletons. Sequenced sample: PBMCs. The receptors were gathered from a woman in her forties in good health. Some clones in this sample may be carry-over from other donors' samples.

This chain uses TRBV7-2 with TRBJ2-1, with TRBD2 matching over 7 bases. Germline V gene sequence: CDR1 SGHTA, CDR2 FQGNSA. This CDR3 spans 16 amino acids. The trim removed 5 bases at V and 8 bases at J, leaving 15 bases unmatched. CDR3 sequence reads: CASSQKRDSLFYEQFF. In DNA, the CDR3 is TGTGCCAGCAGCCAAAAGCGGGACTCTCTGTTTTATGAGCAGTTCTTC.

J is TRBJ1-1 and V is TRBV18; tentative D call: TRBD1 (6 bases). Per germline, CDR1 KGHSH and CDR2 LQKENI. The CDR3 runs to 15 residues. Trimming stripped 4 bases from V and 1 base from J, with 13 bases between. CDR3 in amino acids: CASSRNDRKNTEAFF. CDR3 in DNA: TGTGCCAGCTCACGAAATGACAGGAAGAACACTGAAGCTTTCTTT.

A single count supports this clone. Here the CDR3 DNA reads TGTGCCAGCAGTTTATACAGGGGAGACAATCAGCCCCAGCATTTT. It codes for CASSLYRGDNQPQHF. The chain combines TRBV28 with TRBJ1-5; TRBD1 agrees at 7 bases. J gave up 3 bases and V 1 base, and 3 bases lay outside the gene matches. This CDR3 comprises 15 residues. The germline gives CDR1 MDHEN, CDR2 SYDVKM.

In DNA, the CDR3 is TGTGCCTGGAGTACGGGACAGGCAACTAATGAAAAACTGTTTTTT. Translating it yields CAWSTGQATNEKLFF. V and J are TRBV30 and TRBJ1-4, with TRBD1 matching over 8 bases. This CDR3 has 15 amino acids. The ends lost 2 bases at V and 0 bases at J; junction bases unmatched: 2. The germline gives CDR1 GTSNPN, CDR2 SVGIG (reference sequence).

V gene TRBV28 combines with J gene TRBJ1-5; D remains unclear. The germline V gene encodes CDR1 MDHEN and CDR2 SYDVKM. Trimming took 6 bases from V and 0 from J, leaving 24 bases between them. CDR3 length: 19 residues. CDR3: CASSPFVSRISYSNQPQHF. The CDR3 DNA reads TGTGCCAGCAGCCCATTTGTATCTCGGATTTCGTATAGCAATCAGCCCCAGCATTTT.

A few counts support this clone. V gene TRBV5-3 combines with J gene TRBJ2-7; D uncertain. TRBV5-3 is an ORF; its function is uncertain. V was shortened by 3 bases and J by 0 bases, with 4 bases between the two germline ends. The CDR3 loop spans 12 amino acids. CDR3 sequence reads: CARSSLSYEQYF. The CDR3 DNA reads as TGTGCCAGAAGCTCCCTCTCCTACGAGCAGTACTTC.

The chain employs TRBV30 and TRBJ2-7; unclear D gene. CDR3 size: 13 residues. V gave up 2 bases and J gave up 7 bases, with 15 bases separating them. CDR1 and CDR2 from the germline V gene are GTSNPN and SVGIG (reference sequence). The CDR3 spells CAWSPGSQWEQYF. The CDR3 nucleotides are TGTGCCTGGAGTCCCGGGTCCCAATGGGAGCAGTACTTC.

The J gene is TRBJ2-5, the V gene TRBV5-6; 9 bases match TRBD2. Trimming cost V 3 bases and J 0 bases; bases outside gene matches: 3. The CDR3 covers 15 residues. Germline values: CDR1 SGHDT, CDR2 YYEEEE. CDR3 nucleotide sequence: TGTGCCAGCAGCTGCGAGCGGGAGGACCAAGAGACCCAGTACTTC. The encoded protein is CASSCEREDQETQYF. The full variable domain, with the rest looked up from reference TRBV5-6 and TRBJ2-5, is DAGVTQSPTHLIKTRGQQVTLRCSPKSGHDTVSWYQQALGQGPQFIFQYYEEEERQRGNFPDRFSGHQFPNYSSELNVNALLLGDSALYLCASSCEREDQETQYFGPGTRLLVL.

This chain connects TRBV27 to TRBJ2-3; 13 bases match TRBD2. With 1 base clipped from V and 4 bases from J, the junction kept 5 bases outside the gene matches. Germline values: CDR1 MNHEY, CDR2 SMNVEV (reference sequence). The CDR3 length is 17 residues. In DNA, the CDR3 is TGTGCCAGCAGTTTATACGGACTAGCGGGAGAGGCAGATACGCAGTATTTT. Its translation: CASSLYGLAGEADTQYF.

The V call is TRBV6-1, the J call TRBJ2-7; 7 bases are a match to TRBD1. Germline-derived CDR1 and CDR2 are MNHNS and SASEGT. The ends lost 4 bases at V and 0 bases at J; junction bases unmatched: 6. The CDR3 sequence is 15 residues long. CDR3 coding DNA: TGTGCCAGCAGTGGGGCAGGGGGTGACTCCTACGAGCAGTACTTC. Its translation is CASSGAGGDSYEQYF.